Listed below are T cell receptor beta chains from one sample, sequenced in a study of cytomegalovirus exposure and HLA in healthy donors. Sequencing used immunoSEQ multiplex PCR; TCRdb keeps in-frame clones, though not all of them. This sample has approximately 170,000 clones, with roughly 85% found just once. Sequenced material: PBMCs. The origin of the receptors is a boy aged 2-9 years in good health and CMV-seronegative. The CDR3 runs from the conserved cysteine through the conserved F or W. Fields, in order: V gene, D gene, J gene, clone size, CDR3 DNA, CDR3 protein. D genes are given only for firm matches. A clone size is listed for some rows: how often the clone was seen (once, few, many), or a class if it is expanded.

TRBV5-4,.,TRBJ1-1,.,TGTGCCAGCAGCTTCGGACAGCAGAACACTGAAGCTTTCTTT,CASSFGQQNTEAFF
TRBV28,.,TRBJ2-2,.,TGTGCCAGCAGTTTGGGGCTTTGGGCCGGGGAGCTGTTTTTT,CASSLGLWAGELFF
TRBV7-9,.,TRBJ2-5,.,TGTGCCAGCAGCTTAGCAGGGGTAGAGACCCAGTACTTC,CASSLAGVETQYF
TRBV29-1,.,TRBJ1-4,.,TGCAGCGTTATGAGAAGCGGTGGAAAACTGTTTTTT,CSVMRSGGKLFF
TRBV4-2,TRBD2,TRBJ2-3,.,TGTGCCAGCAGCCAGACGACAGGGGTACTAGCGGGAGTTGCTGGAGATACGCAGTATTTT,CASSQTTGVLAGVAGDTQYF
TRBV11-3,TRBD1,TRBJ2-3,few,TGTGCCAGCAGTTCTGACAGGGCAGATACGCAGTATTTT,CASSSDRADTQYF
TRBV19,.,TRBJ1-5,.,TGTGCCAGTAGTATTGGGGGCCATCAGCCCCAGCATTTT,CASSIGGHQPQHF
TRBV9,TRBD2,TRBJ2-3,.,TGTGCCAGCAGCCCCCTAGCGGGAGTGACGACAGATACGCAGTATTTT,CASSPLAGVTTDTQYF
TRBV4-1,.,TRBJ2-1,few,TGCGCCAGCAGCCAAGATCGGGGGAGTGGCTTACTGTCCTACAATGAGCAGTTCTTC,CASSQDRGSGLLSYNEQFF
TRBV10-3,TRBD1,TRBJ1-1,.,TGTGCCATCAGTGAGTTTACAGGGGGCACTGAAGCTTTCTTT,CAISEFTGGTEAFF
TRBV6-1,TRBD1,TRBJ1-5,.,TGTGCCAGCAGTGAAGGGGTTTCGGGACAGGGCAACCAGCCCCAGCATTTT,CASSEGVSGQGNQPQHF
TRBV28,.,TRBJ1-2,once,TGTGCCAGCAGTGTACAGGACGCGAATTATGGCTACACCTTC,CASSVQDANYGYTF
TRBV7-9,.,TRBJ1-1,.,TGTGCCAGCAGCTTAGAAGCTCACACTGAAGCTTTCTTT,CASSLEAHTEAFF
TRBV2,TRBD2,TRBJ2-1,.,TGTGCCAGCAGTGGACTAGCGGGAGTGGGGACCTACAATGAGCAGTTCTTC,CASSGLAGVGTYNEQFF
TRBV4-1,.,TRBJ1-2,.,TGCGCCAGCCATGGAGGAGGGGCAGGGTACTATGGCTACACCTTC,CASHGGGAGYYGYTF